This T cell receptor (beta chain) was documented in a study of Graves' ophthalmopathy and Graves' hyperthyroidism listed by TCRdb under 2018. Concerning the study at large: Peripheral blood was collected at initial diagnosis, prior to any treatment. The study used TCR beta repertoire signatures to distinguish Graves' ophthalmopathy from Graves' hyperthyroidism and to predict progression to ophthalmopathy. In total, 135 blood samples were TCR-sequenced: some 40 ophthalmopathy, some 75 hyperthyroidism and approximately 17 hyperthyroidism-to-ophthalmopathy patients. To explore V-J signatures distinguishing ophthalmopathy from hyperthyroidism, a discovery set of under 110 patients (fewer than 45 ophthalmopathy, some 55 stable hyperthyroidism) was enrolled. An independent validation cohort was composed of some 18 hyperthyroidism patients and about 16 patients who later progressed from hyperthyroidism to ophthalmopathy. In roughly 6 hyperthyroidism patients, T-cell repertoires of thyroid tissue and blood were compared. Once sampling was done, hyperthyroidism patients were given methimazole at a starting dose of 30 mg daily, while ophthalmopathy patients were given high-dose intravenous methylprednisolone. The roughly 90 discovery patients were divided at random into training and test sets in a 7:3 ratio. Broad study findings and their caveats: Most expanded thyroid clonotypes with frequency above 0.001 were also detected in blood, suggesting blood repertoires may reflect the thyroid immune response. In validation, the model predicted ophthalmopathy progression with about 71% sensitivity and roughly 72% specificity; some 13 predicted patients were CT-confirmed with GO in a median of approximately 6.5 months. In cross-validation, the 13-signature model distinguished ophthalmopathy from stable hyperthyroidism with around 90% sensitivity and 81% to 82% specificity, while in the test set the corresponding values were 80% and 75%. No statistical method was used to predetermine the sample size, and group allocation was not hidden from the investigators.

This clonotype was counted at least ten times. The target of this receptor is not known. Per-base qualities were not stored, and no clone one base away is much larger. TCR beta CDR3 regions were amplified from RNA transcripts for repertoire sequencing. The first round of RT-PCR was done with HTBI primers and the Qiagen OneStep RT-PCR kit, and was followed by a second round of multiplex PCR, then size selection and purification. Libraries were sequenced paired-end with 100 bp reads on an Illumina HiSeq2000. From the authors' description of their analysis: SOAPnuke was used for read processing, and reads with adapters, uncalled bases, a mean Phred below 15, or no exact constant-primer or identifier match were discarded. COPE v1.2.5 was used to merge high-quality paired reads. Each unique nucleotide sequence was treated as a clonotype, and MiTCR v1.1 was used to align the clonotypes to the IMGT TRB V, D and J references. The analysis was limited to V-J combinations with a frequency above 0.0001, which together covered 99.2% of the repertoires. For each V-J combination, a TCR clonal expansion and chaos score was defined as the ratio of F50 clonal expansion to chaos observed in the TCRdist matrix. Features were reduced by Welch's t-statistics and random forest to 10 to 15 V-J combinations, which fed a naive Bayes classifier. The similarity between thyroid and blood repertoires was quantified using the Morisita-Horn index. The raw public reads went through TCRdb reprocessing: fastp at Q25, MiXCR clone calling, in-frame beta chains kept. Identical CDR3 protein sequences are pooled into one entry, listed with their most common genes and DNA. The V and J calls come from TCRdb's annotation, not from the publication. Present in this sample are 350,000 to 450,000 distinct CDR3 sequences, around 16% of which were seen just once. About 1.6% of the sample rests with the top ten.

Patients with ophthalmopathy had moderately to severely active disease, with a Clinical Activity Score of 3 or more, a NOSPECS grade of 4 or more, and a disease duration of less than 3 months. Patients with other autoimmune diseases, uncontrolled infections, pregnancy or lactation were excluded. Diagnosis relied on clinical symptoms, serum thyroxine, TRAb, thyroid ultrasound and orbital computed tomography. Ficoll-Paque density gradient centrifugation was used to isolate PBMCs from around 10 ml of fresh peripheral blood. Trizol reagent was used to extract the total RNA, and its quality was then checked on an Agilent 2100 Bioanalyzer. Sequenced: peripheral blood. The clonotype originates from a woman aged 18-29 years with Graves' ophthalmopathy. Donor details come from another sample of the same person, matched by shared clones.

The DNA is TGTGCCAGTAGTCCACGGTGGTACACTGAAGCTTTCTTT. Its translation reads: CASSPRWYTEAFF. The chain is assembled from TRBV19 and TRBJ1-1; a confident D gene designation cannot be given. Trimming costs V 5 bases and J 3 bases, and their ends lie 10 bases apart. Counted from cysteine to phenylalanine, this CDR3 has 13 amino acids. The sequence is cut down to CDR3 DNA, 39 bases in frame from base 1. The CDR1 and CDR2 encoded by the germline V gene (reference sequence) are LNHDA and SQIVND.